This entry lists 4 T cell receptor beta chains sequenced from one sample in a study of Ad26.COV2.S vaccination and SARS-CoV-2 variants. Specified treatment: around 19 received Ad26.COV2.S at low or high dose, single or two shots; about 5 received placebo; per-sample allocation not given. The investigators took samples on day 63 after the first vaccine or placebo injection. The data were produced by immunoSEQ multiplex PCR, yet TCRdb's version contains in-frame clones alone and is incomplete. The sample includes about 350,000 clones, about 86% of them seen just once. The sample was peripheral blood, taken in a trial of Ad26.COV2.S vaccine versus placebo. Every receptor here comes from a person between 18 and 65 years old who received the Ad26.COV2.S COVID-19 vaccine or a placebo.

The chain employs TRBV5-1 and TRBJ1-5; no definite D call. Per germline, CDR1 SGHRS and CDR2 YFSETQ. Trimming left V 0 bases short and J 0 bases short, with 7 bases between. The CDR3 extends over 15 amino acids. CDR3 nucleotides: TGCGCCAGCAGCTTGGGGGATTATAGCAATCAGCCCCAGCATTTT. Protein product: CASSLGDYSNQPQHF.

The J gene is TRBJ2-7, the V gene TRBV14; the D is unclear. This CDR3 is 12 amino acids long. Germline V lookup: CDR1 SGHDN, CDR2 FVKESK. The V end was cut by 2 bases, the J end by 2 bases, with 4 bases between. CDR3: CASSQRAYEQYF. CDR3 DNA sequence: TGTGCCAGCAGCCAAAGGGCCTACGAGCAGTACTTC.

The CDR3, as DNA: TGTGCCAGCAGCCAGTTGCCAGGGGTGGCGAACACTGAAGCTTTCTTT. It specifies CASSQLPGVANTEAFF. The genes are TRBV14 and TRBJ1-1, with TRBD1 as a possible D gene (6 bases). Germline V gene sequence: CDR1 SGHDN, CDR2 FVKESK. This CDR3 has 16 residues. Between the trimmed V and J ends, which lost 3 bases and 1 base, there was a span of 15 bases. Supplemented by reference TRBV14 and TRBJ1-1, the full variable domain reads EAGVTQFPSHSVIEKGQTVTLRCDPISGHDNLYWYRRVMGKEIKFLLHFVKESKQDESGMPNNRFLAERTGGTYSTLKVQPAELEDSGVYFCASSQLPGVANTEAFFGQGTRLTVV.

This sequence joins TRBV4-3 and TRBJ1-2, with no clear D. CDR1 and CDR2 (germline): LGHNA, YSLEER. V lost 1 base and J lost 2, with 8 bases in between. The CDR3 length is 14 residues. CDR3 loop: CASSQGEGNYGYTF. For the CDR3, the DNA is TGCGCCAGCAGCCAAGGAGAAGGGAACTATGGCTACACCTTC.